The 7 T cell receptor beta chains below all came from one sample that was sequenced in a study of cytomegalovirus exposure and HLA in healthy donors (dated by TCRdb to the late 2010s). The receptor library was made with the immunoSEQ multiplex PCR assay. The multiplex PCR relied on a mix of 60 forward primers for TCR Vbeta segments and 13 reverse primers for TCR Jbeta segments. In TCRdb, the immuneACCESS table is reduced to in-frame sequences with V and J assigned. These tables do not hold every clone; where another copy was compared, an unresolved V gene accounts for under half, and the others remain unexplained. The sample table lists roughly 240,000 clones, roughly 80% of them with a count of one. Of the sample, around 5.7% is held by the ten largest clones. The sample consisted of PBMCs. These receptors came from a woman in her thirties or forties in good health and CMV-seropositive.

Note on this clone: The germline gene is not matched at one end of the junction; a read error may be the cause. The gene calls are TRBV2 and TRBJ2-7; 8 positions agree with TRBD1. Germline values: CDR1 SNHLY, CDR2 FYNNEI. The CDR3 consists of 10 residues. The CDR3 bases are TGTGCCAGCAGTGGCAGGGGGCAGAGGTTC. This encodes CASSGRGQRF.

This clone was observed a handful of times. The rearrangement uses TRBV19 and TRBJ1-2; a weak D match, TRBD1 (5 bases). The CDR3 length is 14 residues. Trimming removed 9 bases from V and 9 bases from J, with 23 bases in between. Per the germline V gene, CDR1 is LNHDA and CDR2 is SQIVND (reference sequence). DNA for the CDR3: TGTGCCAGCAGCCGGTCCATAGGGGTCGGTAGCTACACCTTC. It yields the protein CASSRSIGVGSYTF. Together with reference TRBV19 and TRBJ1-2, the CDR3 gives the full variable domain: DGGITQSPKYLFRKEGQNVTLSCEQNLNHDAMYWYRQDPGQGLRLIYYSQIVNDFQKGDIAEGYSVSREKKESFPLTVTSAQKNPTAFYLCASSRSIGVGSYTFGSGTRLTVV.

V and J are TRBV7-7 and TRBJ2-7; D might be TRBD2 (6 bases). The germline CDR1 and CDR2 sequences are SSHAT and FNYEAQ (reference sequence). The ends were cut back, 6 bases at V and 0 bases at J, with 15 bases in the middle. This CDR3 region has 15 residues. CDR3 loop: CASSPYIGSSYEQYF. CDR3 DNA: TGTGCCAGCAGTCCCTATATCGGGAGCTCCTACGAGCAGTACTTC.

The V gene is TRBV19, the J gene TRBJ2-7; D perhaps matches TRBD2 (6 bases). Germline V lookup: CDR1 LNHDA, CDR2 SQIVND (reference sequence). CDR3 length: 15 amino acids. V was cut by 3 bases and J by 3 bases, with 15 bases left in between. The CDR3 bases are TGTGCCAGTAGTATTCGGGGGAGAGGGGACTACGAGCAGTACTTC. It encodes CASSIRGRGDYEQYF.

V gene TRBV7-9 combines with J gene TRBJ2-3; D not resolved. The CDR3 length is 16 residues. The germline CDR1 and CDR2 sequences are SEHNR and FQNEAQ (reference sequence). V gave up 0 bases and J gave up 0 bases, with 10 bases separating them. This CDR3 reads CASSLAPLSSTDTQYF. The CDR3 DNA reads as TGTGCCAGCAGCTTAGCTCCCCTATCTAGCACAGATACGCAGTATTTT.

V gene TRBV4-2 combines with J gene TRBJ1-5; possibly TRBD1 for D (6 bases). The V and J ends lost 3 bases and 4 bases respectively, with 16 bases between them. The CDR3 spans 16 residues. Germline V gene sequence: CDR1 LGHNA, CDR2 YNFKEQ. The CDR3 coding sequence is TGTGCCAGCAGCCAGGACGTCCGGGACACAAATCAGCCCCAGCATTTT. The encoded protein is CASSQDVRDTNQPQHF.

The chain links TRBV6-5 to TRBJ2-7; 8 positions match TRBD2. The CDR3 covers 16 residues. The V gene end was trimmed by 0 bases and the J gene end by 4 bases; junction bases not matched to a gene: 8. Germline V gene sequence: CDR1 MNHEY, CDR2 SVGAGI. In nucleotides, the CDR3 is TGTGCCAGCAGTTACTCGGGACTAGAATGGGCATACGAGCAGTACTTC. Translated, it gives CASSYSGLEWAYEQYF.